The T cell receptor (beta chain) described here comes from a study of graft-versus-host responses after intestinal transplantation. Overall study results and limits: GvH clone levels peaked in circulation, and this peak was associated with early post-transplant HvG declines. GvH clones were found in recipient marrow; some appeared first in ileum or blood.

The germline gives CDR1 MGHRA, CDR2 YSYEKL. This CDR3 has 17 residues. The junction had 9 bases not matched to a gene; V was cut back by 0 bases and J by 3 bases. About this clone itself: Antigen: not known.

Repertoires were generated with immunoSEQ multiplex PCR, while TCRdb's copy carries only in-frame clones and drops some. The sample consists of 29,000 or so clones, 80% to 85% of them appearing once. Intraepithelial lymphocytes and lamina propria lymphocytes were released through processing of graft tissue. The chain couples TRBV4-1 to TRBJ2-7, with TRBD2 matching over 9 bases. The sequence derives from a human patient who received an intestinal transplant, so some T cells may come from the graft donor. The input for sequencing was ileum tissue, taken 98 days after intestinal transplantation. In nucleotides, the CDR3 is TGCGCCAGCAGCCAAGATTGGGGACTAGCCTCTTTCTACGAGCAGTACTTC. This sequence encodes CASSQDWGLASFYEQYF.